Below, 16 T cell receptor beta chains from the same sample are listed, as sequenced in a study of CD8+ T cells in alopecia areata. The treatment: oral pan-JAK inhibitor, 5-10 mg twice daily. After isolation, RNA underwent reverse transcription to generate cDNA as the sequencing template. Sequenced by immunoSEQ multiplex PCR; TCRdb stores in-frame clones only, minus some. The data contain about 190,000 clones, 60% of them singletons. Sequenced here: CD4+ T cells sorted from blood, sampled at week 24, from a patient treated with tofacitinib. The source of these receptors is a human donor with alopecia areata.

The V call is TRBV5-6, the J call TRBJ2-1; D is unclear. The germline V gene encodes CDR1 SGHDT and CDR2 YYEEEE. The CDR3 consists of 15 residues. V was trimmed by 3 bases and J by 0 bases, leaving 10 bases between them. DNA of the CDR3: TGTGCCAGCAGCTATACTCGAAGCTCCTACAATGAGCAGTTCTTC. Its translation: CASSYTRSSYNEQFF.

The table lists this clone with a few counts. The CDR3, as DNA: TGCAGCGTGCAAGGGGCCCTAAACTATGGCTACACCTTC. It encodes CSVQGALNYGYTF. This chain links TRBV29-1 with TRBJ1-2, with D possibly matching TRBD1 (5 bases). CDR3 length: 13 amino acids. CDR1 is SQVTM and CDR2 is ANQGSEA in the germline V gene. V was clipped by 6 bases and J by 2 bases, with 13 bases between them.

The chain has TRBV5-4 and TRBJ2-2; D gene ambiguous. The CDR3 has 13 amino acids. The ends were cut back, 4 bases at V and 1 base at J, with 5 bases in the middle. Germline V gene data show CDR1 as SGHNT and CDR2 as YYREEE (reference sequence). The CDR3 sequence: CASSPENTGELFF. The CDR3, as DNA: TGTGCCAGCAGCCCGGAGAACACCGGGGAGCTGTTTTTT.

V and J are TRBV19 and TRBJ2-1; TRBD2 aligns across 8 bases. The CDR3 is 16 amino acids. The ends lost 2 bases at V and 3 bases at J; junction bases unmatched: 6. Germline CDR1 LNHDA, CDR2 SQIVND (reference sequence). CDR3 DNA: TGTGCCAGTAGTATACGGCGGGGGGATGACTACAATGAGCAGTTCTTC. Protein: CASSIRRGDDYNEQFF.

This clone was observed a handful of times. The chain combines TRBV30 with TRBJ1-1; D might be TRBD1 (6 bases). Germline loops: CDR1 GTSNPN, CDR2 SVGIG (reference sequence). V gave up 3 bases and J gave up 3 bases, with 17 bases separating them. This CDR3 has 15 amino acids. The CDR3 region has the DNA TGTGCCTGGAGCGCTGTTATAGGGGGACACACTGAAGCTTTCTTT. Its protein product is CAWSAVIGGHTEAFF.

The chain carries TRBV7-9 and TRBJ2-2, with D perhaps being TRBD1 or TRBD2 (5 bases each). The CDR3 length is 16 residues. Germline V gene lookup returns CDR1 SEHNR and CDR2 FQNEAQ (reference sequence). The ends were cut back, 5 bases at V and 5 bases at J, with 18 bases in the middle. CDR3 DNA sequence: TGTGCCAGCAGCACGTACCGGGACCATAATACCGGGGAGCTGTTTTTT. Translation gives CASSTYRDHNTGELFF.

V gene TRBV29-1 combines with J gene TRBJ1-1; D possibly corresponds to TRBD1 (6 bases). The V and J ends lost 5 bases and 6 bases respectively, with 16 bases between them. CDR1 and CDR2 (germline): SQVTM, ANQGSEA. This CDR3 is 13 amino acids long. The CDR3 sequence: CSVRLVGGPEAFF. In DNA form, the CDR3 reads TGCAGCGTTCGTTTGGTTGGGGGGCCTGAAGCTTTCTTT. Variable domain in full (rest from reference TRBV29-1 and TRBJ1-1): SAVISQKPSRDICQRGTSLTIQCQVDSQVTMMFWYRQQPGQSLTLIATANQGSEATYESGFVIDKFPISRPNLTFSTLTVSNMSPEDSSIYLCSVRLVGGPEAFFGQGTRLTVV.

This rearrangement joins TRBV7-2 to TRBJ1-1, with D unresolved. V lost 5 bases to trimming and J lost 0 bases, with 13 bases between them. Germline assignment: CDR1 SGHTA and CDR2 FQGNSA. The CDR3 is 15 residues long. CDR3 in amino acids: CASSRETIMNTEAFF. CDR3 sequence (DNA): TGTGCCAGCAGCCGCGAGACGATAATGAACACTGAAGCTTTCTTT.

This chain links TRBV9 with TRBJ1-2; D uncertain. Trimming removed 0 bases from V and 8 bases from J, with 17 bases in between. CDR1 is SGDLS and CDR2 is YYNGEE in the germline V gene. CDR3 size: 15 residues. The CDR3 region has the DNA TGTGCCAGCAGCGTAGACGTCGGGAAGTGGGAGGGCTACACCTTC. Its translation is CASSVDVGKWEGYTF.

This chain uses TRBV4-3 with TRBJ1-2; TRBD1 matches 7 bases. The CDR3 runs 15 residues. CDR1 and CDR2 (germline): LGHNA, YSLEER. The ends lost 3 bases at V and 2 bases at J; junction bases unmatched: 6. For the CDR3, the DNA is TGCGCCAGCAGCCAGTCAATACAGGGGAACTATGGCTACACCTTC. Translating gives CASSQSIQGNYGYTF.

Regarding this clone: In the same sample, other DNA sequences code for this CDR3. The chain joins TRBV5-1 to TRBJ2-5, with D uncertain. Looked up from germline, CDR1 is SGHRS and CDR2 is YFSETQ. The CDR3 runs 14 residues. Trimming removed 0 bases from V and 2 bases from J, with 8 bases in between. CDR3: CASSLGQAQETQYF. CDR3 nucleotides: TGCGCCAGCAGCTTGGGGCAGGCTCAAGAGACCCAGTACTTC. Variable domain in full (rest from reference TRBV5-1 and TRBJ2-5): KAGVTQTPRYLIKTRGQQVTLSCSPISGHRSVSWYQQTPGQGLQFLFEYFSETQRNKGNFPGRFSGRQFSNSRSEMNVSTLELGDSALYLCASSLGQAQETQYFGPGTRLLVL.

The V call is TRBV30, the J call TRBJ1-1, with 8 bases aligning to TRBD1. V was clipped by 1 base and J by 8 bases; unmatched bases: 3. The CDR3 totals 12 residues. The germline V gene encodes CDR1 GTSNPN and CDR2 SVGIG (reference sequence). DNA of the CDR3: TGTGCCTGGAGTGGGGACAGGTTCGAAGCTTTCTTT. Translation: CAWSGDRFEAFF.

V usage is TRBV30 and J usage is TRBJ1-2; 8 nucleotides agree with TRBD1. CDR3 length: 9 amino acids. The germline V gene has CDR1 GTSNPN and CDR2 SVGIG (reference sequence). CDR3 bases: TGTGCGACAGGGGACGGCTACACCTTC. This translates into CATGDGYTF.

This chain connects TRBV30 to TRBJ1-1; D is ambiguous. V lost 1 base to trimming and J lost 1 base, with 4 bases between them. The CDR3 consists of 12 residues. Per the germline V gene, CDR1 is GTSNPN and CDR2 is SVGIG (reference sequence). In DNA form, the CDR3 reads TGTGCCTGGAGTGGGGGGAACACTGAAGCTTTCTTT. This translates into CAWSGGNTEAFF.

In this sample, this clone turned up a few times. V and J are TRBV27 and TRBJ2-3, with a possible D match to TRBD2 (5 bases). CDR3 length: 12 residues. From germline, CDR1 is MNHEY and CDR2 SMNVEV (reference sequence). Trimming took off 7 bases at V and 3 bases at J, with 8 bases between the two ends. DNA of the CDR3: TGTGCCAGCACCCCGGGGACAGATACGCAGTATTTT. It translates to CASTPGTDTQYF.

V is TRBV29-1 and J is TRBJ2-3, with TRBD2 identical over 7 bases. This CDR3 spans 14 amino acids. Germline V gene lookup returns CDR1 SQVTM and CDR2 ANQGSEA. DNA of the CDR3: TGCAGGGGAGGGGACCATGGATTGACAGATACGCAGTATTTT. Translating gives CRGGDHGLTDTQYF.